The T cell receptor beta chain under discussion was sequenced for a study of blood T cell repertoires in COVID-19. Those enrolled, adults aged about 18 to 89 years, came from about two dozen US areas. Either two negative PCRs, clearance, or symptom resolution qualified Cohort 3 donors as recovered. The repertoire was sequenced with immunoSEQ multiplex PCR; TCRdb's copy has only in-frame clones and lacks some. The data contain fewer than 400,000 clones, roughly nine tenths of them singletons. In germline, CDR1 is MNHEY, CDR2 SMNVEV (reference sequence). Trimming cost V 6 bases and J 6 bases; bases outside gene matches: 7. The CDR3 sequence is 14 residues long.

Sequences were obtained from PBMCs or T cells enriched from blood (not recorded which). This clonotype was sampled from a woman aged 25 to 39 who had recovered from COVID-19. The J gene is TRBJ2-2, the V gene TRBV27, with TRBD1 matching 7 bases. Here the CDR3 DNA reads TGTGCCAGCAGGACAGGGAAAGGGCCCGGGGAGCTGTTTTTT. This translates into CASRTGKGPGELFF.